The rows below give T cell receptor beta chains drawn from one sample of a study of CD8+CD57+ T cells in acquired aplastic anemia. TCRdb re-analysed the reads in MiXCR, keeping a single row per CDR3 protein. The sample includes approximately 98,000 distinct CDR3 sequences, less than 65% of them seen just once. The sequencing input was sorted CD4+, CD8+, or CD8+CD57+ T cells (not recorded which) from PBMCs. The receptors stem from a human donor in good health, serving as a control. Each CDR3 is given with its conserved first and last residue. D genes are given only for firm matches. Size is omitted from some rows. Given values are once, few, many or a class for expanded clones.

J gene,clone size,D gene,V gene,CDR3 protein,CDR3 DNA
TRBJ1-1,many,-,TRBV27,CASSVWMGRGTEAFF,TGTGCCAGCAGTGTATGGATGGGGCGGGGCACTGAAGCTTTCTTT
TRBJ2-1,-,TRBD2,TRBV9,CASSDGTSSNEQFF,TGTGCCAGCAGCGACGGGACTAGCTCCAATGAGCAGTTCTTC
TRBJ1-2,many,-,TRBV4-1,CASSQDWTQNYGYTF,TGCGCCAGCAGCCAAGATTGGACACAAAACTATGGCTACACCTTC
TRBJ1-6,-,-,TRBV7-2,CASRPEALSPLHF,TGTGCCAGCAGACCGGAGGCTCTTTCACCCCTCCACTTT
TRBJ1-4,-,TRBD1,TRBV27,CASSLASGGTNEKLFF,TGTGCCAGCAGTTTAGCCTCAGGGGGAACTAATGAAAAACTGTTTTTT
TRBJ2-3,-,TRBD2,TRBV11-2,CASSIGLAGGSVADTQYF,TGTGCCAGCAGCATCGGACTAGCGGGAGGTAGTGTGGCAGATACGCAGTATTTT
TRBJ2-7,many,-,TRBV30,CAWTGGIVYEQYF,TGTGCCTGGACTGGGGGGATAGTTTACGAGCAGTACTTC
TRBJ2-7,-,TRBD1,TRBV13,CASRKQGEEQYF,TGTGCCAGCAGAAAACAGGGGGAAGAGCAGTACTTC
TRBJ2-3,few,TRBD2,TRBV24-1,CATRAGGRRTDTQYF,TGTGCCACCAGAGCGGGGGGGCGGCGCACAGATACGCAGTATTTT
TRBJ1-3,-,-,TRBV7-6,CASSLGRGGNTIYF,TGTGCCAGCAGCTTAGGCAGGGGAGGAAACACCATATATTTT
TRBJ2-7,-,TRBD2,TRBV4-1,CASSQDLIVAAGENYEQYF,TGCGCCAGCAGCCAAGATTTGATCGTAGCAGCGGGGGAGAATTACGAGCAGTACTTC
TRBJ2-7,-,-,TRBV5-3,CASSLPSPYEQYF,TGTGCCAGCAGCTTGCCCAGCCCCTACGAGCAGTACTTC
TRBJ2-1,many,-,TRBV12-3/TRBV12-4,CASSPGLKPSNEQFF,TGTGCCAGCTCCCCGGGACTGAAGCCCTCCAATGAGCAGTTCTTC
TRBJ2-3,-,TRBD1,TRBV13,CASRWQGALYNEQYF,TGTGCCAGCAGGTGGCAGGGGGCGCTTTACAATGAGCAGTATTTT
TRBJ1-2,-,TRBD1,TRBV24-1,CATSDYGTGGYGYTF,TGTGCCACCAGTGACTACGGGACAGGGGGCTATGGCTACACCTTC
TRBJ2-2,many,TRBD2,TRBV5-1,CASSLDLAGVNTGELFF,TGCGCCAGCAGCTTGGATCTAGCGGGGGTGAACACCGGGGAGCTGTTTTTT
TRBJ2-7,many,-,TRBV20-1,CSVREGGGGLVEQYF,TGCAGTGTAAGGGAAGGGGGAGGGGGCCTGGTCGAGCAGTACTTC
TRBJ1-3,-,TRBD1,TRBV10-3,CAILDRIFSGNTIYF,TGTGCCATTCTGGACAGGATATTCTCTGGAAACACCATATATTTT
TRBJ1-2,-,-,TRBV7-2,CASSSIGYGYGYTF,TGTGCCAGCAGCTCGATCGGGTACGGCTATGGCTACACCTTC
TRBJ2-7,-,TRBD2,TRBV4-2,CASSQDPGLAGGLSYEQYF,TGTGCCAGCAGCCAGGACCCCGGACTAGCGGGGGGTCTCTCCTACGAGCAGTACTTC
TRBJ1-1,once,TRBD1,TRBV4-2,CASSSGTGVAFF,TGTGCCAGCAGCTCCGGGACAGGGGTTGCTTTCTTT
TRBJ1-6,many,-,TRBV4-3,CASSQASGALGSPLHF,TGCGCCAGCAGCCAAGCTAGCGGGGCCCTTGGTTCACCCCTCCACTTT
TRBJ1-6,-,TRBD1,TRBV7-2,CASSAQGDSPLHF,TGTGCCAGCAGCGCCCAGGGGGATTCACCCCTCCACTTT
TRBJ1-5,-,-,TRBV2,CASTKMDFGPDTQHF,TGTGCCAGCACCAAAATGGACTTTGGGCCAGATACGCAGCATTTT
TRBJ1-5,-,-,TRBV10-1,CASSEGGINSNQPQHF,TGCGCCAGCAGTGAAGGGGGGATCAATAGCAATCAGCCCCAGCATTTT
TRBJ2-1,many,-,TRBV9,CASSVDKDQLTF,TGTGCCAGCAGCGTAGACAAGGACCAGCTTACTTTC
TRBJ2-5,-,-,TRBV5-3,CASIPQGGAETQYF,TGTGCCAGTATACCTCAGGGCGGGGCAGAGACCCAGTACTTC
TRBJ2-5,few,-,TRBV6-2/TRBV6-3,CASTWERETQYF,TGTGCCAGCACCTGGGAGAGGGAGACCCAGTACTTC
TRBJ1-1,many,TRBD1,TRBV20-1,CSATDREAEAFF,TGCAGTGCAACCGACAGGGAAGCTGAAGCTTTCTTT
TRBJ2-7,-,TRBD1,TRBV2,CASSYVTGIYEQYF,TGTGCCAGCAGCTACGTGACAGGGATCTACGAGCAGTACTTC
TRBJ1-1,-,TRBD1,TRBV27,CATSATGANTKAFF,TGTGCCACCAGTGCAACAGGGGCCAACACTAAAGCTTTCTTT
TRBJ1-6,many,TRBD1,TRBV5-6,CASSLGTGAYSPLHF,TGTGCCAGCAGCTTGGGGACAGGGGCATACTCACCCCTCCACTTT
TRBJ2-2,-,-,TRBV2,CASNLQSTGELFF,TGTGCCAGCAACCTACAGAGCACCGGGGAGCTGTTTTTT
TRBJ2-1,-,TRBD1,TRBV11-2,CASSSIGQGGHEQFF,TGTGCCAGCAGTTCCATAGGACAGGGAGGTCATGAGCAGTTCTTC
TRBJ2-1,-,TRBD2,TRBV29-1,CSVETSGGNEQFF,TGCAGCGTCGAGACTAGCGGGGGCAATGAGCAGTTCTTC
TRBJ1-5,many,-,TRBV19,CASSAGEHQPQHF,TGTGCCAGTAGTGCGGGGGAACATCAGCCCCAGCATTTT
TRBJ1-2,-,-,TRBV4-3,CASSQREGDGYTF,TGCGCCAGCAGCCAAAGGGAAGGGGATGGCTACACCTTC
TRBJ1-5,many,-,TRBV7-9,CASSSVPGAGSNQPQHF,TGTGCCAGCAGCTCCGTTCCAGGGGCCGGTAGCAATCAGCCCCAGCATTTT
TRBJ2-1,many,-,TRBV7-2,CASSFNTNYNEQFF,TGTGCCAGCAGCTTCAACACGAACTACAATGAGCAGTTCTTC
TRBJ2-5,many,TRBD2,TRBV19,CASSIGLARGETQYF,TGTGCCAGTAGTATCGGACTAGCGAGGGGGGAGACCCAGTACTTC
TRBJ2-1,many,TRBD2,TRBV24-1,CATSDTSGGHYNEQFF,TGTGCCACCAGTGACACTAGCGGGGGACACTACAATGAGCAGTTCTTC
TRBJ1-1,many,-,TRBV12-3/TRBV12-4,CASSFSLNTEAFF,TGTGCCAGCAGTTTTTCGCTAAACACTGAAGCTTTCTTT
TRBJ1-1,-,-,TRBV11-2,CASSTNTEAFF,TGTGCCAGCAGCACCAACACTGAAGCTTTCTTT
TRBJ2-3,-,TRBD2,TRBV9,CASSYTSGGSTDTQYF,TGTGCCAGCAGTTACACTAGCGGGGGTAGCACAGATACGCAGTATTTT
TRBJ2-7,-,TRBD1,TRBV20-1,CSAKNRGDPEQYF,TGCAGTGCTAAGAACAGGGGGGACCCCGAGCAGTACTTC
TRBJ1-2,many,TRBD1,TRBV4-1,CASSQTRSGTGGSGGYTF,TGCGCCAGCAGCCAAACCCGGTCCGGGACAGGGGGTTCGGGGGGCTACACCTTC
TRBJ2-1,-,-,TRBV10-1,CASSARRDHEQFF,TGCGCCAGCAGTGCCCGTAGGGACCATGAGCAGTTCTTC
TRBJ2-7,once,TRBD2,TRBV9,CPSSVGGSSYGQYF,TGTCCCAGCAGCGTCGGGGGGAGCTCCTACGGGCAGTACTTC
TRBJ2-1,-,TRBD2,TRBV27,CASSASSGGYNEQFF,TGTGCCAGCAGTGCCTCTAGCGGGGGTTACAATGAGCAGTTCTTC
TRBJ2-5,-,TRBD2,TRBV4-1,CASSQAMTSGGLETQYF,TGCGCCAGCAGCCAAGCCATGACTAGCGGGGGGCTGGAGACCCAGTACTTC
TRBJ1-1,many,-,TRBV9,CASSSAGGRETEAFF,TGTGCCAGCAGCTCCGCGGGGGGGCGCGAGACTGAAGCTTTCTTT
TRBJ2-1,-,TRBD2,TRBV7-6,CASSFLAGGPGNEQFF,TGTGCCAGCAGCTTTCTAGCGGGAGGGCCAGGCAATGAGCAGTTCTTC
TRBJ2-2,-,-,TRBV24-1,CATSGGNTGELFF,TGTGCCACCAGTGGCGGCAACACCGGGGAGCTGTTTTTT
TRBJ1-2,many,-,TRBV7-6,CASSLALGSRYGYTF,TGTGCCAGCAGCTTAGCGCTAGGGTCTCGATATGGCTACACCTTC
TRBJ2-7,-,TRBD2,TRBV25-1,CASSQLDRSGGPTYEQYF,TGTGCCAGCAGCCAACTAGACCGGTCGGGGGGGCCTACCTACGAGCAGTACTTC